A single sample is the source of the 3 T cell receptor beta chains below, sequenced in a study of cytomegalovirus exposure and HLA in healthy donors. The study ran its PCR with 60 Vbeta and 13 Jbeta primers. The method was immunoSEQ multiplex PCR; TCRdb's version includes in-frame clones alone and lacks a portion of them. The profile covers under 130,000 clones, with 10% to 15% appearing a single time and around 16% taken by the ten largest. Sequencing was carried out using PBMCs. These receptors originate from a man aged 35 to 55 in good health and CMV-seropositive.

This rearrangement joins TRBV28 to TRBJ2-5; 7 nucleotides line up with TRBD2. CDR3 size: 15 residues. The germline CDR1 and CDR2 sequences are MDHEN and SYDVKM. V was pared by 5 bases and J by 0 bases, with 6 bases of the junction left unmatched. The CDR3, as DNA: TGTGCCAGCAGTGGGAGCGGGGCCTACCAAGAGACCCAGTACTTC. This gives the protein CASSGSGAYQETQYF.

This clone was recorded a few times. The chain joins TRBV19 to TRBJ2-3; D unclear. V dropped 2 bases and J dropped 4 bases, with 7 bases sitting between them. From germline, CDR1 is LNHDA and CDR2 SQIVND (reference sequence). CDR3 length: 13 residues. This chain's CDR3 is CASSIQVADTQYF. CDR3 bases: TGTGCCAGTAGTATACAGGTCGCAGATACGCAGTATTTT.

A few counts support this clone. The CDR3 DNA reads TGCAGCGTTGCGGGCACGCCAGGGGAGGGATATGGCTACACCTTC. Protein sequence: CSVAGTPGEGYGYTF. The chain couples TRBV29-1 to TRBJ1-2, with D possibly matching TRBD1 (6 bases). The CDR3 has 15 amino acids. The germline V gene encodes CDR1 SQVTM and CDR2 ANQGSEA. Trimming took 4 bases from V and 5 from J, leaving 20 bases between them.